These 6 T cell receptor beta chains were sequenced from one sample in a study of cytomegalovirus exposure and HLA in healthy donors. Vbeta (60) and Jbeta (13) primers were used in the PCR. Measured with immunoSEQ multiplex PCR; TCRdb has only the in-frame clones, and not every one. Its table records over 150,000 clones. The specimen was PBMCs. These receptors came from a boy aged 5-17 years in good health and CMV-seronegative.

The chain has TRBV5-6 and TRBJ2-3; the match to TRBD2 covers 11 bases. Per germline, CDR1 SGHDT and CDR2 YYEEEE. The CDR3 extends over 15 amino acids. J gave up 2 bases and V 4 bases, and 3 bases lay outside the gene matches. The CDR3 loop reads CASSELAGDTDTQYF. CDR3 sequence (DNA): TGTGCCAGCAGCGAACTAGCGGGGGACACAGATACGCAGTATTTT.

A remark on this clone: The sample holds other DNA sequences that translate to the same CDR3. The CDR3 DNA sequence: TGCGCCAGCAGCCAACGGACAGGGGATTATGGCTACACCTTC. This codes for CASSQRTGDYGYTF. V usage is TRBV4-1 and J usage is TRBJ1-2; 9 nucleotides agree with TRBD1. The germline gives CDR1 MGHRA, CDR2 YSYEKL. The CDR3 runs 14 residues. V gave up 2 bases and J gave up 5 bases; unmatched junction bases: 3.

V is TRBV2 and J is TRBJ2-7, with D perhaps matching TRBD2 (6 bases). The CDR3 contains 15 residues. Germline lookup yields CDR1 SNHLY and CDR2 FYNNEI. The ends were cut back, 1 base at V and 0 bases at J, with 10 bases in the middle. In DNA, the CDR3 is TGTGCCAGCAGTGAAGTGCGGGACCCCTCCTACGAGCAGTACTTC. Amino acid sequence: CASSEVRDPSYEQYF.

As DNA, the CDR3 is TGTGCCAGCAGCTCCCGGGGAGGCCTAACCCCGGGGGAGACCCAGTACTTC. Translating it yields CASSSRGGLTPGETQYF. V and J are TRBV5-6 and TRBJ2-5; tentatively, D is TRBD2 (6 bases). Germline V CDR1 and CDR2: SGHDT, YYEEEE. V was shortened by 3 bases and J by 5 bases, with 23 bases between the two germline ends. This CDR3 is 17 amino acids long.

The chain joins TRBV9 to TRBJ1-1, with 10 bases identical to TRBD1. Germline V CDR1 and CDR2: SGDLS, YYNGEE. CDR3 size: 15 residues. V was clipped by 4 bases and J by 5 bases; unmatched bases: 8. Here the CDR3 DNA reads TGTGCCAGCAGCTTCCGGACAGGGGGGGAAACTGAAGCTTTCTTT. Translating gives CASSFRTGGETEAFF.

In regard to this clone: One end of the junction is discordant with germline, which a read error may explain. This sequence joins TRBV5-1 and TRBJ1-6, with D possibly being TRBD1 (6 bases). This CDR3 is built from 16 residues. Per germline, CDR1 SGHRS and CDR2 YFSETQ. The CDR3 DNA follows: TGCGCCAGCAGTTTGGTCGCGGGGGCGCGGAATTCACCCCTCCACTTT. Amino acids: CASSLVAGARNSPLHF.